These T cell receptor beta chains were read from a single sample in a study of OX40 agonist ivuxolimab in advanced cancers. Measured with immunoSEQ multiplex PCR; TCRdb has only the in-frame clones, and not every one. Among around 30,000 clones listed, about 86% were seen once. Sequences were derived from CD4+ or CD8+ T cells sorted from blood, sampled in a trial of the OX40 agonist ivuxolimab. The source of these receptors is an adult with an advanced solid tumor such as melanoma, head and neck, liver or kidney cancer. Each CDR3 is given without its conserved first and last residue.

V	J	CDR3
TRBV27	TRBJ1-5	ASSFLPSSNQPQH
TRBV2	TRBJ1-2	ASRIRSYGYT
TRBV29-1	TRBJ2-5	SVDGTILETQY
TRBV13	TRBJ1-1	ASSLNGFDTEAF
TRBV7-7	TRBJ2-7	ASSLASSPHEQY
TRBV4-2	TRBJ2-7	ASSQGTSPYEQY
TRBV7-9	TRBJ1-2	ASSPPRVLGYT
TRBV27	TRBJ2-1	ASGALAGDSEQF
TRBV19	TRBJ2-3	ASSKVGSSVNTQY
TRBV9	TRBJ2-4	ASSVGGLKNIQY
TRBV9	TRBJ2-5	ASSTGQRPGTSGSLWWETQY
TRBV5-4	TRBJ2-3	ASSIPSGGRTDTQY
TRBV28	TRBJ2-7	ASSFSADEQY
TRBV28	TRBJ2-3	ASSSGVRGRTDTQY
TRBV19	TRBJ2-1	ASSLQPLGDNEQF
TRBV7-3	TRBJ2-7	ASSLSRGYEQY
TRBV6-5	TRBJ1-3	ASSSSGGSGNTIY
TRBV7-4	TRBJ2-7	ASSFWDDRSYEQY
TRBV9	TRBJ2-6	ASSFPGLILT
TRBV4-2	TRBJ1-1	ATIKGGWAF
TRBV10-2	TRBJ2-7	ASSERAGGAYEQY
TRBV29-1	TRBJ2-7	SAFSGTTFYEQY
TRBV4-2	TRBJ1-6	ASSRPQGLRGPLH
TRBV11-2	TRBJ1-1	ASSITYTEAF
TRBV10-3	TRBJ1-5	AISESVGGQYSNQPQH
TRBV4-1	TRBJ2-7	ASSQDSARTGRY
TRBV10-1	TRBJ1-3	ASRSGQWYGNTIY
TRBV27	TRBJ1-6	ASSLSFFAWAGGDNSPLH
TRBV7-3	TRBJ1-6	ASSLHPGQLPLH
TRBV28	TRBJ1-2	ASRKPSGQGLNYGYT
TRBV7-9	TRBJ1-4	ASSLEGDEKLF
TRBV9	TRBJ2-1	ASRDLLREGVYNEQF
TRBV9	TRBJ2-1	ASSVASGGFDEQF
TRBV15	TRBJ2-1	ATTGGRFNEQF
TRBV5-6	TRBJ2-3	ASSLRATDTQY
TRBV12-5	TRBJ2-7	ASAPGTRVYEQY
TRBV7-8	TRBJ2-5	ASSLVLAAQETQY
TRBV4-1	TRBJ2-3	ASSQGGDTQY
TRBV9	TRBJ2-3	ASNSGTPRGTQY